This T cell receptor (beta chain) appears in the sequencing data of a study of blood T cell repertoires in COVID-19. Whole-study context: The samples span acute and convalescent COVID-19 from the United States, Italy and Spain. The cDNA or gDNA used as material had been derived from T cells, B-cell-depleted T cells, or PBMCs.

Authors' methods: Estimated nucleated cell counts came from reference gene primer amplification. Profiling relied on immunoSEQ multiplex PCR, and the TCRdb table lists in-frame clones only, not all of them. V, J and clone size are taken as reported in that table, and D and trimming were inferred from the DNA itself. The sample lists some 150,000 clones; roughly 81% were seen once. This clone was observed a few times. The junction had 8 bases not matched to a gene; V was cut back by 4 bases and J by 7 bases. The V gene's germline CDR1 is MNHEY and CDR2 SVGAGI. The CDR3 is 14 amino acids. This sequence originates from a woman in her forties or fifties with active or convalescent COVID-19. This chain joins TRBV6-5 and TRBJ2-5; 8 nucleotides line up with TRBD1. Sequencing used peripheral blood. The CDR3 spells CASSLDRGVGTQYF. For the CDR3, the DNA is TGTGCCAGCAGTTTAGACAGGGGAGTCGGGACCCAGTACTTC.